This T cell receptor beta chain was sequenced in a study of blood T cells in healthy people across ages. This clonotype turned up a few times. Its matching antigen is unknown. At least 5.5 micrograms of total RNA were extracted per sample. The study's findings and limits: Significant beta diversity loss was already apparent by age about 42, declining roughly linearly.

A sample-barcoded 5' primer and a J-beta primer mix were used in a second PCR of roughly 6 to 11 cycles. Via MiXCR, TCRdb re-called the 5' RACE reads, giving one row per CDR3 protein. The sample records some 1.6 million distinct CDR3 sequences, roughly a third being singletons. This receptor was taken from a woman aged 25 to 45 in good health. Sequencing was carried out using blood.

In DNA form, the CDR3 reads TGCGCCAGCAGCCAAGCTACGGGAATGAACACTGAAGCTTTCTTT. Protein product: CASSQATGMNTEAFF. The chain employs TRBV4-1 and TRBJ1-1; D is ambiguous. Per germline, CDR1 MGHRA and CDR2 YSYEKL. V lost 1 base and J lost 0, with 9 bases in between. The CDR3 is 15 amino acids.